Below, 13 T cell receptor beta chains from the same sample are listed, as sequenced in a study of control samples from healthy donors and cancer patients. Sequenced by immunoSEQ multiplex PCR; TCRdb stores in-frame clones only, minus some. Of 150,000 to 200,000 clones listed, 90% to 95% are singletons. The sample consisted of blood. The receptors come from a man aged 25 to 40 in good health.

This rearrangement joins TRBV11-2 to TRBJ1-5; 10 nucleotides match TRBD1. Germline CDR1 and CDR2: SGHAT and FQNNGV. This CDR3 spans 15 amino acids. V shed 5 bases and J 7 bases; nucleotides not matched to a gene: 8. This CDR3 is CASSQGTGVEQPQHF. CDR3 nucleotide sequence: TGTGCCAGCAGCCAAGGGACAGGGGTTGAGCAGCCCCAGCATTTT.

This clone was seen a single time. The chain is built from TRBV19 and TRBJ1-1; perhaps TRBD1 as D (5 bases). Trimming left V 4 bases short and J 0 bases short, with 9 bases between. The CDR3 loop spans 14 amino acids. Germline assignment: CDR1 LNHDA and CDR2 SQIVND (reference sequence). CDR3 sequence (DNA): TGTGCCAGTAGTAGGAGACAGCTGAACACTGAAGCTTTCTTT. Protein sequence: CASSRRQLNTEAFF.

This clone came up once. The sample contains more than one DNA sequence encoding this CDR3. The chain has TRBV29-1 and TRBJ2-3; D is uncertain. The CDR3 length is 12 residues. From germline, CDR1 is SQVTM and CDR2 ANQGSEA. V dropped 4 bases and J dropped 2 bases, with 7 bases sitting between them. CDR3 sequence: CSVGSSTDTQYF. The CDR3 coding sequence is TGCAGCGTTGGATCTTCCACAGATACGCAGTATTTT.

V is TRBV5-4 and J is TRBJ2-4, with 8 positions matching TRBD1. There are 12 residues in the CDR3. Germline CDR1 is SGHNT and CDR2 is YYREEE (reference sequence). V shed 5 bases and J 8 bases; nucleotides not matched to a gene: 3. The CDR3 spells CASRGTGDIQYF. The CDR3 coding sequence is TGTGCCAGCAGGGGGACAGGAGACATTCAGTACTTC.

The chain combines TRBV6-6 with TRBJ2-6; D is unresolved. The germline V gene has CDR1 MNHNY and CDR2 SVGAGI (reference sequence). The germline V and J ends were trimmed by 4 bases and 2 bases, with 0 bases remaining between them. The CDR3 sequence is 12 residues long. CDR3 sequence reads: CASSSGANVLTF. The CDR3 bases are TGTGCCAGCAGTTCTGGGGCCAACGTCCTGACTTTC.

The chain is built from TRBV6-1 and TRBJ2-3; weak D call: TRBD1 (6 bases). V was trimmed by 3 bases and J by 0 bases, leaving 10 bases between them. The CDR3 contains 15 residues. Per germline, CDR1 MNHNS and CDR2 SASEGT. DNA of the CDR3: TGTGCCAGCAGTGACAGGGGACCTAGCACAGATACGCAGTATTTT. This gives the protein CASSDRGPSTDTQYF.

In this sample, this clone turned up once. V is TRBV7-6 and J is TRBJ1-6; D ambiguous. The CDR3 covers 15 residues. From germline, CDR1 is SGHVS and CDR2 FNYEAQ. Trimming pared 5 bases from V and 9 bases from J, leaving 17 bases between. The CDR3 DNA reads TGTGCCAGCAGCCTAACTGTCGGGAAGGGTTCACCCCTCCACTTT. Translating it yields CASSLTVGKGSPLHF. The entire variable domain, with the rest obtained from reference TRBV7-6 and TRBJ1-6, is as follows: GAGVSQSPRYKVTKRGQDVALRCDPISGHVSLYWYRQALGQGPEFLTYFNYEAQQDKSGLPNDRFSAERPEGSISTLTIQRTEQRDSAMYRCASSLTVGKGSPLHFGNGTRLTVT.

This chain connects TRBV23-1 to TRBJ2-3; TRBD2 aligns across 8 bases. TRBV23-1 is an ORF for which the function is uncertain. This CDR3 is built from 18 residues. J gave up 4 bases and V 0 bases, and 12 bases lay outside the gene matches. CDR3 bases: TGCGCCAGCAGTCAATCGGGGCCAGGACTAGCCTCCCCAGATACGCAGTATTTT. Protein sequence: CASSQSGPGLASPDTQYF.

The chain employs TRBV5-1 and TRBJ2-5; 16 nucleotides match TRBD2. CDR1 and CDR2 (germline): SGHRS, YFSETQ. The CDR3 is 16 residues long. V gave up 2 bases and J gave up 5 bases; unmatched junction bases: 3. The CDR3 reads CASSFGTSGRAETQYF. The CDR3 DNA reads TGCGCCAGCAGCTTCGGGACTAGCGGGAGGGCCGAGACCCAGTACTTC. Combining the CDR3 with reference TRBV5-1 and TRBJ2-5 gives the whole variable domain KAGVTQTPRYLIKTRGQQVTLSCSPISGHRSVSWYQQTPGQGLQFLFEYFSETQRNKGNFPGRFSGRQFSNSRSEMNVSTLELGDSALYLCASSFGTSGRAETQYFGPGTRLLVL.

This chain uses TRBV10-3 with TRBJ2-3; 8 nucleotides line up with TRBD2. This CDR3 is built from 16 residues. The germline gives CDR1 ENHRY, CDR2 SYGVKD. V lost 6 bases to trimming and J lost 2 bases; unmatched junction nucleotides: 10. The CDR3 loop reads CAISPTTSGLTDTQYF. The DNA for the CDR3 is TGTGCCATCAGCCCGACTACTAGCGGACTCACAGATACGCAGTATTTT.

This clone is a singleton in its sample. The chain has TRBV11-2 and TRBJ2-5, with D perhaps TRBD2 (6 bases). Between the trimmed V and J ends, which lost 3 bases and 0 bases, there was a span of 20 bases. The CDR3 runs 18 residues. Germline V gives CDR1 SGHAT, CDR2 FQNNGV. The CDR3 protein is CASSLGPTGVRDQETQYF. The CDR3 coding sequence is TGTGCCAGCAGCTTGGGGCCCACGGGGGTCCGGGACCAAGAGACCCAGTACTTC.

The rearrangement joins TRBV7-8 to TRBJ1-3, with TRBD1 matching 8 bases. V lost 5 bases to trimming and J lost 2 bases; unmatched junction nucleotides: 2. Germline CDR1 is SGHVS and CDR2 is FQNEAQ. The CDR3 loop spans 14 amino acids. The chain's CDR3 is CASSRQGTGNTIYF. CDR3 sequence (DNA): TGTGCCAGCAGCCGACAGGGGACTGGAAACACCATATATTTT.

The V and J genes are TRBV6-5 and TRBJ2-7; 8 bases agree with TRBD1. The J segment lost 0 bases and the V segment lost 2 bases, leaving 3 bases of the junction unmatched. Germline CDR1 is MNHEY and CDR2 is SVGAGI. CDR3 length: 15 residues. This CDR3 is CASSYRDRSSYEQYF. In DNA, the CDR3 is TGTGCCAGCAGTTACCGGGACAGGAGCTCCTACGAGCAGTACTTC.